Listed below are T cell receptor beta chains from one sample, sequenced in a study of cytomegalovirus exposure and HLA in healthy donors. TCRdb keeps only in-frame clones here, not all; method: immunoSEQ multiplex PCR. The repertoire consists of 95,000 to 150,000 clones, with 75% to 85% occurring once and the leading ten covering 3.6%. Sequenced input: PBMCs. The source of these receptors is a man between 40 and 49 years old in good health and CMV-seronegative. CDR3s include the opening cysteine and the closing phenylalanine or tryptophan. Each record gives: D gene, J gene, V gene, CDR3 protein. A D gene is named only where the DNA matches it firmly.

>TRBD1|TRBJ1-5|TRBV6-1
CASRPDRVLSPQHF
>TRBD1|TRBJ2-7|TRBV14
CASSQRGPFSEQYF
>-|TRBJ1-2|TRBV18
CASSPRTDGYTF
>TRBD1|TRBJ1-1|TRBV6-6
CASREGQGKNTEAFF
>-|TRBJ2-1|TRBV6-4
CASSADVVGHEQFF
>TRBD1|-|TRBV9
CASSPRDSETYEQYF
>-|TRBJ2-1|TRBV19
CASSIIPSSYNEQFF
>-|TRBJ2-2|TRBV5-4
CASSPPANTGELFF
>-|TRBJ1-4|TRBV27
CASSPSLGRVYSTNEKLFF
>TRBD1|TRBJ1-1|TRBV6-5
CASRTGEAEAFF
>TRBD1|TRBJ1-2|TRBV6-1
CASSEATGQIYGYTF
>TRBD1|TRBJ1-1|TRBV20-1
CSAGQGSEAFF
>-|TRBJ1-2|TRBV5-4
CASSLGPGTGVNYGYTF
>TRBD1|TRBJ1-2|TRBV19
CASSIGQGNYGYTF
>-|-|TRBV5-7
CASSPAFGGTYEQYF
>TRBD1|TRBJ1-1|TRBV5-4
CASSLIQGSTEAFF
>-|TRBJ1-5|TRBV27
CASSFSGKMNPQHF
>-|TRBJ2-7|TRBV5-1
CASSLQGFGPYEQYF
>TRBD1|TRBJ1-2|TRBV27
CASSLTGGYGYTF
>TRBD1|TRBJ1-1|TRBV29-1
CSVVGTGVEAFF
>-|TRBJ2-3|TRBV2
CASKSEHTQYF
>TRBD2|TRBJ2-5|TRBV2
CASSGLAGAEETQYF
>-|TRBJ1-5|TRBV14
CASSQIDSNQPQHF
>-|TRBJ2-2|TRBV7-9
CASSLMSGGLGTGELFF
>-|TRBJ1-5|TRBV5-8
CASSPYGAGDSNQPQHF
>TRBD1|TRBJ1-6|TRBV6-6
CASGTGQGYSPLHF
>TRBD1|TRBJ1-2|TRBV5-4
CASSKGGQMGYGGYTF
>-|TRBJ1-1|TRBV2
CASREGLTEVYTEAFF
>TRBD1|TRBJ1-6|TRBV2
CASSIEEGASSPLHF
>-|TRBJ1-2|TRBV6-5
CASNQRGANYGYTF
>TRBD1|TRBJ1-5|TRBV28
CASRATGGYNQPQHF
>-|TRBJ2-7|TRBV11-3
CASSLAASGEQYF
>-|TRBJ1-4|TRBV28
CASRTYATNEKLFF
>-|TRBJ1-5|TRBV19
CASRDPGYSNQPQHF
>TRBD2|TRBJ2-2|TRBV10-1
CARHLPGFVGLVGTGELFF
>TRBD2|TRBJ2-7|TRBV5-5
CASSRTGTSGYEQYF
>TRBD1|TRBJ2-1|TRBV6-1
CASRDRYNEQFF
>TRBD1|TRBJ1-2|TRBV7-2
CASSPGTGHLNYGYTF
>TRBD1|TRBJ1-4|TRBV25-1
CASSGDRGNEKLFF
>TRBD1|TRBJ1-2|TRBV6-6
CASSYSMWTGYGYTF
>TRBD1|TRBJ2-5|TRBV19
CASSKPPGTDQETQYF
>TRBD1|TRBJ2-3|TRBV13
CASSHGGTGAKDTQYF
>-|TRBJ1-2|TRBV6-5
CASLGGQGYTF
>-|TRBJ2-1|TRBV29-1
CSAELSSYNEQFF
>-|TRBJ1-1|TRBV9
CASSAPARGGTEAFF
>-|TRBJ2-7|TRBV5-6
CASSYGLYEQYF
>-|TRBJ1-2|TRBV28
CASSFPGSPGGYTF
>TRBD1|TRBJ1-2|TRBV7-2
CASSLTSQGGYGYTF
>-|TRBJ2-3|TRBV6-6
CASSLSMMNTDTQYF
>TRBD1|TRBJ1-3|TRBV7-3
CASSRTGVNSGNTIYF
>-|TRBJ1-1|TRBV4-3
CASSQVMNTEAFF
>TRBD1|TRBJ2-5|TRBV5-5
CASSLSGTGVRETQYF
>-|TRBJ2-5|TRBV4-1
CASSQSSLRRRGAPWEQYF
>TRBD1|TRBJ2-7|TRBV6-1
CASSESTGRTDEQYF
>-|TRBJ2-1|TRBV5-1
CASSLIGGNEQFF
>-|TRBJ2-5|TRBV7-8
CASSLGDNRDQETQYF
>-|TRBJ1-1|TRBV19
CASGQRTLEAFF
>-|TRBJ2-7|TRBV18
CASSGTGLRYEQYF
>-|TRBJ1-1|TRBV6-5
CASRESGTPNTEAFF
>-|TRBJ1-4|TRBV28
CASSLDSENEKLFF